What follows is one T cell receptor beta chain and its context. This may be a read error, as it is one base from a much larger clone. These data are taken from a study of molecular identifiers for immune sequencing clone quantification. One entry per CDR3 protein results from TCRdb running MiXCR on the PCR reads. The sample contains about 100,000 distinct CDR3 sequences, over 30% of which appear only once. The CDR3 covers 12 residues. Germline CDR1 reads MNHEY; CDR2 reads SMNVEV (reference sequence). The clonotype comes from a human donor in good health. Some libraries in this study had Jurkat cell RNA spiked in. Sequencing was performed on naive CD8+ T cells from blood, with Jurkat cell RNA spiked in. Subset specified: FACS-sorted CD8+CD4-CCR7+CD45RA+ naive T cells. The V and J genes are TRBV27 and TRBJ1-5; D is ambiguous. The DNA of the CDR3 is TGTGCCAGCGGTGATAGCAATCTGCCCCAGCATTTT. Translating it yields CASGDSNLPQHF.